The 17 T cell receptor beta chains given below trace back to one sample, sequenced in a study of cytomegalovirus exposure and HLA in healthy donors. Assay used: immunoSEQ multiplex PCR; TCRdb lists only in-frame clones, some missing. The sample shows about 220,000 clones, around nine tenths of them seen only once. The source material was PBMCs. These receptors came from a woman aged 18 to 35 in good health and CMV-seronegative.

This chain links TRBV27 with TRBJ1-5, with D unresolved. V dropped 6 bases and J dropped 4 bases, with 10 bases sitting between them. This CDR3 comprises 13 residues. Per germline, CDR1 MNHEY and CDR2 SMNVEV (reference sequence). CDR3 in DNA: TGTGCCAGCAGGAATACTGTAAATCAGCCCCAGCATTTT. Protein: CASRNTVNQPQHF.

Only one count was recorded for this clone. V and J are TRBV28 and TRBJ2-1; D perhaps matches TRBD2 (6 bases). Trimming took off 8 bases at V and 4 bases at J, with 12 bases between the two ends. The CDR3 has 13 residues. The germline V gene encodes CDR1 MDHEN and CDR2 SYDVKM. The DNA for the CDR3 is TGTGCCAGCTTTTCGGAGGGATACAATGAGCAGTTCTTC. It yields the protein CASFSEGYNEQFF.

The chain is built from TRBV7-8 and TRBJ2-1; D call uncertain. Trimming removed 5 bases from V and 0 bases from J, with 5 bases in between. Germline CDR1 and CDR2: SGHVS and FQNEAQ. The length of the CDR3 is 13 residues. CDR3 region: CASSRDSYNEQFF. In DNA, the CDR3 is TGTGCCAGCAGCCGAGACTCCTACAATGAGCAGTTCTTC.

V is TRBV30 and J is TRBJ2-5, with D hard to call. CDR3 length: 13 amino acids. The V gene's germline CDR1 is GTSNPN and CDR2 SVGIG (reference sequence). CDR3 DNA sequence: TGTGCACAGAGTGTAGGTAACCAAGAGACCCAGTACTTC. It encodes CAQSVGNQETQYF.

The DNA for the CDR3 is TGCGCCAGCAGCGCGACCGGGACTAGCGGGATCTACGAGCAGTACTTC. Translated: CASSATGTSGIYEQYF. The gene calls are TRBV5-1 and TRBJ2-7; 13 bases are a match to TRBD2. Germline V gives CDR1 SGHRS, CDR2 YFSETQ. The V and J ends lost 4 bases and 3 bases, in that order; junction bases with no gene match: 7. The CDR3 extends over 16 amino acids.

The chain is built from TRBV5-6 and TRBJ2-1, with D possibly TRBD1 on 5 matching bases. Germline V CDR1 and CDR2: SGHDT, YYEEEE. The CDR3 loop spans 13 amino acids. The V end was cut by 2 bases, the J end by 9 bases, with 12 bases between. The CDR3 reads CASSLSVRGEQFF. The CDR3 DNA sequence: TGTGCCAGCAGCTTATCGGTTAGGGGTGAGCAGTTCTTC.

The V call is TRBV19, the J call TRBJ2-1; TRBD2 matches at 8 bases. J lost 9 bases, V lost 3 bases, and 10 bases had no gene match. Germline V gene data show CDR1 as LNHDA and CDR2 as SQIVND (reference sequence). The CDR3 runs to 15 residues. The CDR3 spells CASSIETSVWSEQFF. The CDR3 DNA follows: TGTGCCAGTAGTATTGAGACTAGCGTTTGGAGTGAGCAGTTCTTC. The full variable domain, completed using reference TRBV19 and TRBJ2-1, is DGGITQSPKYLFRKEGQNVTLSCEQNLNHDAMYWYRQDPGQGLRLIYYSQIVNDFQKGDIAEGYSVSREKKESFPLTVTSAQKNPTAFYLCASSIETSVWSEQFFGPGTRLTVL.

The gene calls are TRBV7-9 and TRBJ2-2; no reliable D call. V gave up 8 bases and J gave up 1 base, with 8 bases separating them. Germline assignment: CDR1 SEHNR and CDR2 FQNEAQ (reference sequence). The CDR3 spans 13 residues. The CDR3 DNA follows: TGTGCCAGCCAGACTCAGAACACCGGGGAGCTGTTTTTT. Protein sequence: CASQTQNTGELFF.

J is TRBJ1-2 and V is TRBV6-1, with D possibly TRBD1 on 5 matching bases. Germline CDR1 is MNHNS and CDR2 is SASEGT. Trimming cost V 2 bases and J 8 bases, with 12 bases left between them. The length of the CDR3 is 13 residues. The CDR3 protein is CASSELGLKGYTF. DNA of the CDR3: TGTGCCAGCAGTGAACTGGGGCTAAAGGGCTACACCTTC.

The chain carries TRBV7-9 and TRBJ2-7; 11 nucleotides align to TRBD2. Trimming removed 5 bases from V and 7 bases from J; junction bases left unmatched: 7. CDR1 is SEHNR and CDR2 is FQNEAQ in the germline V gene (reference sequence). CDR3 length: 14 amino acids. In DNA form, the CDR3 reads TGTGCCAGCAGCCAGGGACTAGCGGACGGGGAGCAGTACTTC. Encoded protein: CASSQGLADGEQYF.

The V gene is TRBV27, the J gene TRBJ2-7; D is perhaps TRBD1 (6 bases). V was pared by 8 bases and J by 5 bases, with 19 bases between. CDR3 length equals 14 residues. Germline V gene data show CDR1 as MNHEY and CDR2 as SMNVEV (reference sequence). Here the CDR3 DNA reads TGTGCCAGCGCCACCCTGACAGGCCGCGACGAGCAGTACTTC. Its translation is CASATLTGRDEQYF.

As DNA, the CDR3 is TGTGCCAGCAGTCGGACTAGCATCACAGATACGCAGTATTTT. Translation gives CASSRTSITDTQYF. This chain joins TRBV2 and TRBJ2-3; 8 bases fit TRBD2. The germline V gene has CDR1 SNHLY and CDR2 FYNNEI. The CDR3 spans 14 residues. J gave up 2 bases and V 5 bases, and 3 bases lay outside the gene matches. The variable domain in full, completed from reference TRBV2 and TRBJ2-3, reads EPEVTQTPSHQVTQMGQEVILRCVPISNHLYFYWYRQILGQKVEFLVSFYNNEISEKSEIFDDQFSVERPDGSNFTLKIRSTKLEDSAMYFCASSRTSITDTQYFGPGTRLTVL.

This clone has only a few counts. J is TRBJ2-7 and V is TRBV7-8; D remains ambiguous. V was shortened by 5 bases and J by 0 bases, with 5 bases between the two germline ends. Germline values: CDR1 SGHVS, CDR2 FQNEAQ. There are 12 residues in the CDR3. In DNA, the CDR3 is TGTGCCAGCAGCAATAGCTCCTACGAGCAGTACTTC. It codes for CASSNSSYEQYF.

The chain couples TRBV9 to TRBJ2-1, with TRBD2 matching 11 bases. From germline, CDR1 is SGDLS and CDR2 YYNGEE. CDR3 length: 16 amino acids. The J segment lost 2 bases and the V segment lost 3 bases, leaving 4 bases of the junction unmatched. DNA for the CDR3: TGTGCCAGCAGCGCCGGGGGACTAGCGGCCTACAATGAGCAGTTCTTC. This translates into CASSAGGLAAYNEQFF.

Here the CDR3 reads CASSPGAKNIQYF. The CDR3 DNA is TGTGCCAGTAGCCCGGGGGCCAAAAACATTCAGTACTTC. The chain couples TRBV19 to TRBJ2-4; D might be TRBD2 (5 bases). With 6 bases removed from V and 1 base from J, the gap between germline ends came to 7 bases. The CDR3 loop spans 13 amino acids. Germline V gene data show CDR1 as LNHDA and CDR2 as SQIVND (reference sequence).

For the CDR3, the DNA is TGTGCCTGGAGTGTAGGTAGCGGGAAAGAGACCCAGTACTTC. It is translated as CAWSVGSGKETQYF. The V and J genes are TRBV30 and TRBJ2-5, with 8 bases identical to TRBD2. The length of the CDR3 is 14 residues. Per germline, CDR1 GTSNPN and CDR2 SVGIG (reference sequence). V was pared by 0 bases and J by 3 bases, with 3 bases of the junction left unmatched.

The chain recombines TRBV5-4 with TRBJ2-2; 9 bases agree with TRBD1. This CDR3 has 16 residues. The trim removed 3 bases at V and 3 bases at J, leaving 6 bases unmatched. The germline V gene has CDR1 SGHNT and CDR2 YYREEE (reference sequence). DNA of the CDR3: TGTGCCAGCAGCTACAGGGGGCTGATTGACACCGGGGAGCTGTTTTTT. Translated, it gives CASSYRGLIDTGELFF.